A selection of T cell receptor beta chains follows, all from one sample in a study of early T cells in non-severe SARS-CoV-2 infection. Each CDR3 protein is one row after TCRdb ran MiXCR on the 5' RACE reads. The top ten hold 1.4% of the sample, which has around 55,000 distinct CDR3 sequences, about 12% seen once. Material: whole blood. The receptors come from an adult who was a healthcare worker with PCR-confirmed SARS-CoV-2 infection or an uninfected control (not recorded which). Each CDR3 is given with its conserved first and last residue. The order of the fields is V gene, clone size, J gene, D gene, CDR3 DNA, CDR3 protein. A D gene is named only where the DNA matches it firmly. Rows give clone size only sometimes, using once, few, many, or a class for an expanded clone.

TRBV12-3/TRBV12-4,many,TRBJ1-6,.,TGTGCCAGCGGCCCCACGGGACTCCCCAATTCACCCCTCCACTTT,CASGPTGLPNSPLHF
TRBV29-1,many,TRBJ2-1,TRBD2,TGCAGCGTTGTTTGGCCAGCGGGGGCCTACAATGAGCAGTTCTTC,CSVVWPAGAYNEQFF
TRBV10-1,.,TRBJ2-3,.,TGCGCCAGCAGTGAGTCGAGGCTAGCTCTCACAGATACGCAGTATTTT,CASSESRLALTDTQYF
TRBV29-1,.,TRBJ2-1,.,TGCAGCGTTGATCTGATGGCGGGGGAGCAGTTCTTC,CSVDLMAGEQFF
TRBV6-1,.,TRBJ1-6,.,TGTGCCAGCGACAGAGACAGGTTAACACCCCTCCACTTT,CASDRDRLTPLHF
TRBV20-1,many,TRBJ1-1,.,TGCAGTGCTCATGCCAGGGGCCGGGCTGAAGCTTTCTTT,CSAHARGRAEAFF
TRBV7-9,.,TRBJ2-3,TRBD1,TGTGCCAGCAGCCTTGACAGGGTTGGGGATACGCAGTATTTT,CASSLDRVGDTQYF
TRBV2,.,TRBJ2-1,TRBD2,TGTGCCAGCTGTGGACTAGCGGGGGGGCGGTCATCCGGCAATGAGCAGTTCTTC,CASCGLAGGRSSGNEQFF
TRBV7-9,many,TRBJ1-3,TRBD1,TGTGCCAGCAGCTGGGACAGGGGAAACACCATATATTTT,CASSWDRGNTIYF
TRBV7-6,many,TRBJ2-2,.,TGTGCCAGCAGCTTATTCCGGGACACCTCCACCGGGGAGCTGTTTTTT,CASSLFRDTSTGELFF
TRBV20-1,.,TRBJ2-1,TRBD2,TGCAGTGCTAGCGGGGGGGCATACCCTGAGCAGTTCTTC,CSASGGAYPEQFF
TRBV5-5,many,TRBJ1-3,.,TGTGCCAGCAGCTTGGGGGCCCGTCCTGAAGGAAACACCATATATTTT,CASSLGARPEGNTIYF
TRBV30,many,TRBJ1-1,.,TGTGCCTGGAGTGTACTGGGTTTGGGGAACACTGAAGCTTTCTTT,CAWSVLGLGNTEAFF
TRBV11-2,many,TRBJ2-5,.,TGTGCCAGCAGCTTAGATCGGGGCGGCCAAGAGACCCAGTACTTC,CASSLDRGGQETQYF
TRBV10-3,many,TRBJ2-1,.,TGTGCCATCAGCCAGGACCGTAGCTCCTACAATGAGCAGTTCTTC,CAISQDRSSYNEQFF
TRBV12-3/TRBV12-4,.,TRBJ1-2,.,TGTGCCAGCAGTCAAGGGGACCTCTATGGCTACACCTTC,CASSQGDLYGYTF
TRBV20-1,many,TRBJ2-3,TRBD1,TGCAGTGCGGCCGACAGGGATTTAGCAGATACGCAGTATTTT,CSAADRDLADTQYF
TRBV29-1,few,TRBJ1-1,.,TGCAGCGTTGATCCCTTAGCGCTCTGGGGGGAGAACACTGAAGCTTTCTTT,CSVDPLALWGENTEAFF
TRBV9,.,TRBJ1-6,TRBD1,TGTGCCAGCAGCGCGGGACAGGCAAATTCACCCCTCCACTTT,CASSAGQANSPLHF
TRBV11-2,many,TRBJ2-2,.,TGTGCCAGCAGATGGCTAGCAAACACCGGGGAGCTGTTTTTT,CASRWLANTGELFF
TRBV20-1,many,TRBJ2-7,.,TGCAGTGCTAGAGATCCACAGAGCCACTACGAGCAGTACTTC,CSARDPQSHYEQYF
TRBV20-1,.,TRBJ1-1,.,TGCAGTGCTAGGGGGGCCGAGAAGGGCACTGAAGCTTTCTTT,CSARGAEKGTEAFF
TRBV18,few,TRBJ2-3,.,TGTGCCAGCTCACCGAAACACACAGATACGCAGTATTTT,CASSPKHTDTQYF
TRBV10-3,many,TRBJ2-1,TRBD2,TGTGCCATCAGTGAGCAAGGACTAGCGGGGGGTAGGGAGCAGTTCTTC,CAISEQGLAGGREQFF
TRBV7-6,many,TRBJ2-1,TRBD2,TGTGCCAGCAGCTTAGCTTCTGGGACTAGCGGGGGTTATGAGCAGTTCTTC,CASSLASGTSGGYEQFF
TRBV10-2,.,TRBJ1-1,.,TGCGCCAGCGGTATGAACCGGGGGAACACTGAAGCTTTCTTT,CASGMNRGNTEAFF
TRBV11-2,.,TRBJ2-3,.,TGTGCCAGCAGCTTAGTTCAGAGCACAGATACGCAGTATTTT,CASSLVQSTDTQYF
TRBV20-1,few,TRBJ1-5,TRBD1,TGCAGTGCTGGGAAAACAGGGGGCAATCAGCCCCAGCATTTT,CSAGKTGGNQPQHF
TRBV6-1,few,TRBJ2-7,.,TGTGCCAGCAGTGCTACACCTGGCCAGACCTACGAGCAGTACTTC,CASSATPGQTYEQYF
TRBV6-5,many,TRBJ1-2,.,TGTGCCAGCGCCTGGGACCGTTCCACATATGGCTACACCTTC,CASAWDRSTYGYTF
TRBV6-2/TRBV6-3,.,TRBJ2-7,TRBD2,TGTGCCAGCAGGCGATCTACTAGCGGTGAGCAGTACTTC,CASRRSTSGEQYF
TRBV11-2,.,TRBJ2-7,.,TGTGCCAGCAGCTTTGGCAGTTCCTACGAGCAGTACTTC,CASSFGSSYEQYF
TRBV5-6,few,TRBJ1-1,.,TGTGCCAGCAGCTCGGATCTCTCAGGGAGCACTGAAGCTTTCTTT,CASSSDLSGSTEAFF
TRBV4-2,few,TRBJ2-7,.,TGTGCCAGCAGCCAAGTCCCTTTCCGGGAGCAGTACTTC,CASSQVPFREQYF
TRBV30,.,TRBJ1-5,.,TGTGCCTGGAGTTCTCAGTATAGCAATCAGCCCCAGCATTTT,CAWSSQYSNQPQHF
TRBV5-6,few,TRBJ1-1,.,TGTGCCAGCAGCTCTCAGGGTCCCCTAAACACTGAAGCTTTCTTT,CASSSQGPLNTEAFF
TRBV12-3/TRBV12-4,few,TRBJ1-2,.,TGTGCCAGCAGCCCAGCAGCTAACTATGGCTACACCTTC,CASSPAANYGYTF
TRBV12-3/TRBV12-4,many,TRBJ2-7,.,TGTGCCAGCAGTCTCGAACCGCGTAGCTCCTACGAGCAGTACTTC,CASSLEPRSSYEQYF
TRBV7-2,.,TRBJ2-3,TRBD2,TGTGCCAGCAGCCAGGGACTACCCACAGATACGCAGTATTTT,CASSQGLPTDTQYF
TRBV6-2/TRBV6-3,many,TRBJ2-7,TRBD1,TGTGCCAGCAGTCTTCGTGGGGACAGGGGAATCCACGAGCAGTACTTC,CASSLRGDRGIHEQYF
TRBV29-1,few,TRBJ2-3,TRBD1,TGCAGCGTTGGGACAGGTCCGACAGATACGCAGTATTTT,CSVGTGPTDTQYF
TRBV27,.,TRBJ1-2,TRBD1,TGTGCCAGCAGTTATCTCTCAGGACAGGGTAACTATGGCTACACCTTC,CASSYLSGQGNYGYTF
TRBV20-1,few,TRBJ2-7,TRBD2,TGCAGTGCTAGCAGCGGGGGGCGGAGCTCCTACGAGCAGTACTTC,CSASSGGRSSYEQYF
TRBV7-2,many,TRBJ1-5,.,TGTGCCAGCAGCGCCTACCCTGATCAGCCCCAGCATTTT,CASSAYPDQPQHF
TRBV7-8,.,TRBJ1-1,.,TGTGCCAGCAGCCCACGCGGGGGGGCAGAGGGAGCTTTCTTT,CASSPRGGAEGAFF
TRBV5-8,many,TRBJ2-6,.,TGTGCCAGCAGCTTGGTTCTACTCTCTGGGGCCAACGTCCTGACTTTC,CASSLVLLSGANVLTF
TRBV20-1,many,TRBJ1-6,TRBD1,TGCAGTGCTAAGCGGACAGGGGATAGGGATAATTCACCCCTCCACTTT,CSAKRTGDRDNSPLHF
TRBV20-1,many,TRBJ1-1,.,TGCAGTGCACAGTCCCGGGACACCTACACTGAAGCTTTCTTT,CSAQSRDTYTEAFF
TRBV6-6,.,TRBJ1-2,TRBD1,TGTGCCAGCAGTTATGGGACAGTGAGTTCTCACAACTATGGCTACACCTTC,CASSYGTVSSHNYGYTF
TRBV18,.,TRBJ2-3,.,TGTGCCAGCTCACCACAATCCGCTAGCACAGATACGCAGTATTTT,CASSPQSASTDTQYF
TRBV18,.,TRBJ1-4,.,TGTGCCAGCTCACCCAGGGGATTGAATGAAAAACTGTTTTTT,CASSPRGLNEKLFF
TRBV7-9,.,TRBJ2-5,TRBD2,TGTGCCAGCAGCCGCGGGACTAGCGGGGGGTTCCTCCAAGAGACCCAGTACTTC,CASSRGTSGGFLQETQYF
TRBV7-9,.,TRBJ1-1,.,TGTGCCAGCAGCTTTTTCGGGGGAGATACTGAAGCTTTCTTT,CASSFFGGDTEAFF
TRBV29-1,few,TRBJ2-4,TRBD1,TGCAGCGTTGTGACAAGGGGGCCCTCGAGGAACATTCAGTACTTC,CSVVTRGPSRNIQYF
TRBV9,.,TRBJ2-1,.,TGTGCCAGCAGCGTAGGACCCGCCGGTCCCTACAATGAGCAGTTCTTC,CASSVGPAGPYNEQFF
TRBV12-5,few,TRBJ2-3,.,TGTGCTAGTGGCCAACTCGGGGCCGGGGCAGATACGCAGTATTTT,CASGQLGAGADTQYF
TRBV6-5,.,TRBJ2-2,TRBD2,TGTGCCAGCAGTTACTCCCCGGGGAGGGTCGTCGGGGAGCTGTTTTTT,CASSYSPGRVVGELFF
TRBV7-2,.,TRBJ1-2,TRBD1,TGTGCCAGCAGCTTAGGGGGACAGTATGGCTACACCTTC,CASSLGGQYGYTF
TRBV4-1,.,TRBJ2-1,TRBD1,TGCGCCAGCAGCCAGACAGGGGGTAGCTCCTACAATGAGCAGTTCTTC,CASSQTGGSSYNEQFF
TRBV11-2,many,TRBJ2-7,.,TGTGCCAGCAGCTTAGGTCAGGGGGGGCTGTACTTC,CASSLGQGGLYF